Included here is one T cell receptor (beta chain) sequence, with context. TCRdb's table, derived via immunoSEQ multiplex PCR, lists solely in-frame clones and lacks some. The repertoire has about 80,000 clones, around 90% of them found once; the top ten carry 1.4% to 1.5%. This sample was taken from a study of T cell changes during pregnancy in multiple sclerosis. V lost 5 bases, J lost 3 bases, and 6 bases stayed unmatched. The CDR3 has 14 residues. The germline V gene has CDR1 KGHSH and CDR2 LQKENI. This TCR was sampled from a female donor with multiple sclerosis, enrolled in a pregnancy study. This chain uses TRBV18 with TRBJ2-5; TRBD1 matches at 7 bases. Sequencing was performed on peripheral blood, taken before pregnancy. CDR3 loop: CASSAGTVEETQYF. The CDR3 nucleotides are TGTGCCAGCTCAGCCGGGACAGTAGAAGAGACCCAGTACTTC.